Given below is one TCR beta chain in context. Antigen unknown. The V end was cut by 7 bases, the J end by 2 bases, with 9 bases between. Germline CDR1 is MNHNY and CDR2 is SVGAGI (reference sequence). This CDR3 contains 13 residues. TCRdb used MiXCR to reprocess the reads, holding one entry per CDR3 protein. The repertoire holds approximately 110,000 distinct CDR3 sequences, with roughly 31% as singletons. This sample is part of a study of T cell repertoires in cytomegalovirus infection. Study-wide background: Both CMV infection and a matching HLA type were indicated by public TCR beta signatures.

Study outcomes and limitations: Within the response measured ex vivo, HLA-C-restricted CMV-specific TCR beta clonotypes were dominant.

V is TRBV6-6 and J is TRBJ1-3, with no clear D. This sample comprised CD8+ T cells from cultured PBMCs, obtained from culture after CMV antigen stimulation. This clonotype originated in a human donor in good health (CMV status not recorded). Some clones in this sample may be carry-over from other donors' samples. CDR3 DNA sequence: TGTGCCAGCACCTCCTTAGCTGGAAACACCATATATTTT. Translation gives CASTSLAGNTIYF.